This T cell receptor (beta chain) was observed in a study of cytomegalovirus exposure and HLA in healthy donors. Study results and caveats: Data from an earlier analysis indicated that most TCR beta V segments were productive either about 87% or about 30% of the time.

Worth noting for this clone: The antigen is not known.

V gave up 0 bases and J gave up 9 bases, with 16 bases separating them. The germline gives CDR1 SGHRS, CDR2 YFSETQ. The length of the CDR3 is 15 residues. The primer mix had 60 Vbeta and 13 Jbeta primers. Profiled with immunoSEQ multiplex PCR; TCRdb holds only in-frame clones, not every one. The sample carries some 130,000 clones, roughly four fifths recorded once. The V gene is TRBV5-1, the J gene TRBJ1-3; D gene unclear. Sequencing used PBMCs. This sequence was found in a woman aged 50 to 60 in good health and CMV-seropositive. The CDR3 sequence is CASSLDSLPSSTIYF. CDR3 sequence (DNA): TGCGCCAGCAGCTTGGATTCTCTACCCTCCTCCACCATATATTTT.